This entry features one T cell receptor (beta chain) sequence. This was the immunoSEQ v3 assay. Clones were read by immunoSEQ multiplex PCR, and TCRdb kept only the in-frame ones, dropping some. The sample holds roughly 26,000 clones; 72% are singletons and the top ten take approximately 7.3%. These data are taken from a study of TIL therapy for anti-PD-1-resistant metastatic lung cancer. CDR1 SQVTM and CDR2 ANQGSEA come from the germline V gene. Trimming took off 5 bases at V and 2 bases at J, with 6 bases between the two ends. CDR3 length equals 12 residues. Described time point: pre-treatment sample, taken before nivolumab and TIL therapy. Most excised metastases sampled were pleural nodules or supraclavicular lymph nodes.

This chain links TRBV29-1 with TRBJ2-2; D is unclear. The material was tumor tissue, obtained at baseline. The clonotype originates from a person between 25 and 79 years old with non-small cell lung cancer. DNA of the CDR3: TGCAGCGTTTTAGCTAACACCGGGGAGCTGTTTTTT. Translated, it gives CSVLANTGELFF.